The 8 T cell receptor beta chains given below trace back to one sample, sequenced in a study of blood T cell repertoires in COVID-19. Measured with immunoSEQ multiplex PCR; TCRdb has only the in-frame clones, and not every one. This table has 140,000 to 150,000 clones, roughly 79% appearing once. The specimen sequenced was peripheral blood. These receptors were obtained from a human donor with acute or convalescent COVID-19. The donor label of this sample is uncertain.

The chain couples TRBV3-1 (or the pseudogene TRBV3-2) to TRBJ1-1; 8 bases match TRBD1. V trimming: 1 base; J trimming: 7 bases; junction bases outside the gene matches: 5. Germline CDR1 and CDR2: LGHDT and YNNKEL (reference sequence). This CDR3 comprises 14 residues. DNA for the CDR3: TGTGCCAGCAGCCAAGTGGGAACAGGGGGTGAAGCTTTCTTT. Its translation is CASSQVGTGGEAFF.

Written as DNA, the CDR3 is TGTGCCAGCAGCCCGGGGGTTGGCACTGAAGCTTTCTTT. It specifies CASSPGVGTEAFF. The gene calls are TRBV12-3 or TRBV12-4 and TRBJ1-1, with TRBD1 as a possible D gene (5 bases). V lost 6 bases, J lost 4 bases, and 12 bases lay in between. This CDR3 is 13 amino acids long.

The gene calls are TRBV5-1 and TRBJ1-1; 9 nucleotides agree with TRBD1. J was trimmed by 2 bases and V by 2 bases; bases with no gene match: 4. The CDR3 covers 15 residues. CDR1 is SGHRS and CDR2 is YFSETQ in the germline V gene. The CDR3 DNA is TGCGCCAGCAGCTTAACGGGACAGGGAAACACTGAAGCTTTCTTT. Encoded protein: CASSLTGQGNTEAFF.

This clone came up a few times. The chain combines TRBV5-1 with TRBJ2-5; 8 nucleotides agree with TRBD1. Trimming took 4 bases from V and 5 from J; bases not matched to a gene: 7. The CDR3 is made up of 14 amino acids. Germline V gives CDR1 SGHRS, CDR2 YFSETQ. CDR3 coding DNA: TGCGCCAGCAGCACGGGCAGGGGGCTGGAGACCCAGTACTTC. Its protein is CASSTGRGLETQYF.

V is TRBV5-4 and J is TRBJ2-1; 8 bases match TRBD1. There are 15 residues in the CDR3. Germline CDR1 and CDR2: SGHNT and YYREEE (reference sequence). With V trimmed by 0 bases and J by 3 bases, 2 bases remained unmatched. The CDR3 region is CASSLGTGGYNEQFF. For the CDR3, the DNA is TGTGCCAGCAGCTTGGGTACAGGGGGCTACAATGAGCAGTTCTTC.

This clone has a single count. The rearrangement links TRBV4-1 to TRBJ2-1; 7 positions agree with TRBD1. There are 13 residues in the CDR3. In germline, CDR1 is MGHRA, CDR2 YSYEKL. With 3 bases clipped from V and 9 bases from J, the junction kept 5 bases outside the gene matches. CDR3 in amino acids: CASSHARDSEQFF. The CDR3 DNA follows: TGCGCCAGCAGCCATGCCAGGGACAGTGAGCAGTTCTTC.

The chain combines TRBV5-1 with TRBJ2-1; TRBD2 matches at 13 bases. CDR1 and CDR2 from the germline V gene are SGHRS and YFSETQ. The CDR3 sequence is 16 residues long. With V trimmed by 3 bases and J by 4 bases, 4 bases remained unmatched. The CDR3 spells CASSYRTSGGYNEQFF. The DNA of the CDR3 is TGCGCCAGCAGCTACCGGACTAGCGGGGGATACAATGAGCAGTTCTTC.

This chain joins TRBV4-1 and TRBJ2-7, with 8 bases aligning to TRBD1. J gave up 5 bases and V 3 bases, and 6 bases lay outside the gene matches. Germline V gene lookup returns CDR1 MGHRA and CDR2 YSYEKL. The CDR3 sequence is 14 residues long. As DNA, the CDR3 is TGCGCCAGCAGCCACCCGGACAGGGCCAACGAGCAGTACGTC. It yields the protein CASSHPDRANEQYV.